Each of the 24 T cell receptor beta chains below was sequenced from the same sample in a study of blood T cells in healthy people across ages. A second PCR, run for about 7 to 11 cycles, used a sample-barcoded 5' primer plus a J-beta primer mix. From the 5' RACE reads, TCRdb called clonotypes with MiXCR, one entry per CDR3 protein. Among approximately 770,000 distinct CDR3 sequences, about 62% were seen once, and the ten largest hold 22%. The sequenced sample consisted of blood. Source of these receptors: a man aged 30 to 45 in good health.

The V gene is TRBV14, the J gene TRBJ2-1; D is perhaps TRBD1 (5 bases). CDR1 is SGHDN and CDR2 is FVKESK in the germline V gene. The CDR3 runs 15 residues. V was trimmed by 2 bases and J by 4 bases, leaving 12 bases between them. CDR3 coding DNA: TGTGCCAGCAGCCAATATCGGACAACATACAATGAGCAGTTCTTC. As protein: CASSQYRTTYNEQFF.

The chain couples TRBV4-2 to TRBJ1-4; D is unresolved. CDR1 is LGHNA and CDR2 is YNFKEQ in the germline V gene. There are 13 residues in the CDR3. V shed 0 bases and J shed 3 bases, with 2 bases lying between them. The CDR3 is CASSQDSNEKLFF. In nucleotides, the CDR3 is TGTGCCAGCAGCCAAGACTCTAATGAAAAACTGTTTTTT.

This clonotype has just a few counts. The chain joins TRBV27 to TRBJ2-1; 9 nucleotides line up with TRBD2. Unmatched junction bases numbered 6, after V lost 4 bases and J lost 5 bases. CDR1 is MNHEY and CDR2 is SMNVEV in the germline V gene (reference sequence). The CDR3 is 15 amino acids. The CDR3 region has the DNA TGTGCCAGCAGTTGGGGGAGCGGGGGGAACAATGAGCAGTTCTTC. Translated: CASSWGSGGNNEQFF.

This sequence joins TRBV27 and TRBJ2-7, with D unresolved. The CDR3 length is 13 residues. V lost 0 bases to trimming and J lost 4 bases, with 7 bases between them. The germline V gene has CDR1 MNHEY and CDR2 SMNVEV (reference sequence). CDR3 nucleotides: TGTGCCAGCAGTTTATCGCGAAAATACGAGCAGTACTTC. Translated, it gives CASSLSRKYEQYF.

Here the CDR3 DNA reads TGCGCCAGCAGCTTACAGGGGTGGACTGGCTACACCTTC. Protein product: CASSLQGWTGYTF. The chain joins TRBV5-1 to TRBJ1-2, with 7 bases matching TRBD1. The CDR3 length is 13 residues. The germline CDR1 and CDR2 sequences are SGHRS and YFSETQ. The V and J ends lost 2 bases and 7 bases, in that order; junction bases with no gene match: 5. Complete variable domain (other parts from reference TRBV5-1 and TRBJ1-2): KAGVTQTPRYLIKTRGQQVTLSCSPISGHRSVSWYQQTPGQGLQFLFEYFSETQRNKGNFPGRFSGRQFSNSRSEMNVSTLELGDSALYLCASSLQGWTGYTFGSGTRLTVV.

This chain connects TRBV6-5 to TRBJ2-1, with no clear D. This CDR3 has 14 amino acids. Germline CDR1 reads MNHEY; CDR2 reads SVGAGI. V lost 9 bases and J lost 0, with 12 bases in between. CDR3 coding DNA: TGTGCCAGTAGCCGTGGAAACTCCTACAATGAGCAGTTCTTC. Its protein product is CASSRGNSYNEQFF.

This clonotype was detected a few times. The CDR3: CASSSLTSGPTDTQYF. CDR3 sequence (DNA): TGTGCCAGCAGTTCCCTTACCAGCGGGCCCACAGATACGCAGTATTTT. The V gene is TRBV12-3 or TRBV12-4, the J gene TRBJ2-3; D might be TRBD2 (6 bases). Between the trimmed V and J ends, which lost 4 bases and 2 bases, there was a span of 16 bases. The CDR3 has 16 amino acids.

This clonotype was counted a few times. This chain joins TRBV20-1 and TRBJ2-7; 7 bases are a match to TRBD1. The CDR3 is 10 residues long. Germline trimming cut 5 bases from V and 10 bases from J; bases unmatched to any gene: 5. Germline CDR1 is DFQATT and CDR2 is SNEGSKA (reference sequence). CDR3 nucleotides: TGCAGTGCTGTGACAGGGAGACAGTACTTC. Its protein product is CSAVTGRQYF.

The chain combines TRBV12-3 or TRBV12-4 with TRBJ2-4; D gene uncertain. Between the trimmed V and J ends, which lost 1 base and 1 base, there was a span of 11 bases. This CDR3 contains 16 residues. The CDR3 here is CASSLVGLGAKNIQYF. In nucleotides, the CDR3 is TGTGCCAGCAGTTTAGTGGGCCTCGGGGCCAAAAACATTCAGTACTTC.

The chain uses TRBV11-2 and TRBJ2-5; D might be TRBD1 (5 bases). Trimming removed 5 bases from V and 5 bases from J, with 18 bases in between. CDR3 length: 15 residues. The germline V gene encodes CDR1 SGHAT and CDR2 FQNNGV. The CDR3 DNA reads TGTGCCAGCAGCCCCCGACGGACACCTCGGGAGACCCAGTACTTC. As protein: CASSPRRTPRETQYF.

This sequence joins TRBV6-5 and TRBJ2-3; D is possibly TRBD2 (5 bases). In germline, CDR1 is MNHEY, CDR2 SVGAGI. V lost 0 bases and J 4 bases, leaving 11 bases between the germline ends. CDR3 length: 15 residues. CDR3 sequence: CASSYSGSGADTQYF. CDR3 sequence (DNA): TGTGCCAGCAGTTACTCTGGGTCCGGGGCAGATACGCAGTATTTT.

The genes are TRBV6-5 and TRBJ1-4; possible D gene TRBD1, 5 bases. CDR1 and CDR2 (germline): MNHEY, SVGAGI. V lost 5 bases, J lost 8 bases, and 18 bases lay in between. This CDR3 is built from 15 residues. The CDR3: CASSPSSGGGEKLFF. The CDR3 nucleotides read TGTGCCAGCAGTCCCTCTAGTGGGGGTGGAGAAAAACTGTTTTTT.

This rearrangement joins TRBV29-1 to TRBJ2-7; D is unresolved. The CDR3 loop spans 15 amino acids. Germline V gene data show CDR1 as SQVTM and CDR2 as ANQGSEA. V lost 4 bases and J 7 bases, leaving 23 bases between the germline ends. In DNA form, the CDR3 reads TGCAGCGTTGGGTTAACCTCAGATCCGTACGGGGAGCAGTACTTC. Protein sequence: CSVGLTSDPYGEQYF.

This chain uses TRBV12-3 or TRBV12-4 with TRBJ2-3; TRBD1 might be the D (8 bases). V was clipped by 5 bases and J by 0 bases, with 18 bases between them. The CDR3 is made up of 17 amino acids. The CDR3 DNA reads TGTGCCAGCAGTATCATTACAGGGGGGGCGAGCACAGATACGCAGTATTTT. This codes for CASSIITGGASTDTQYF.

The chain links TRBV4-2 to TRBJ2-1; 12 nucleotides line up with TRBD2. The length of the CDR3 is 15 residues. The germline V gene has CDR1 LGHNA and CDR2 YNFKEQ. Trimming cost V 3 bases and J 8 bases; bases outside gene matches: 5. CDR3 in amino acids: CASSQTSGSPDEQFF. The CDR3 region has the DNA TGTGCCAGCAGCCAGACTAGCGGGAGCCCAGATGAGCAGTTCTTC.

The chain carries TRBV6-1 and TRBJ2-3; D perhaps matches TRBD2 (6 bases). V lost 6 bases, J lost 2 bases, and 12 bases lay in between. Germline CDR1 is MNHNS and CDR2 is SASEGT. This CDR3 contains 14 residues. The CDR3 DNA follows: TGTGCCAGCAGGAAGGGACTCACCACAGATACGCAGTATTTT. It codes for CASRKGLTTDTQYF.

The sample holds many counts of this clonotype. The chain links TRBV2 to TRBJ2-7; perhaps TRBD1 as D (5 bases). Between the trimmed V and J ends, which lost 0 bases and 12 bases, there was a span of 12 bases. The CDR3 contains 12 residues. The germline gives CDR1 SNHLY, CDR2 FYNNEI. The CDR3 is CASSEAQTAWYF. The CDR3 nucleotides read TGTGCCAGCAGTGAAGCGCAGACAGCGTGGTACTTC.

This clonotype showed up just once. The chain has TRBV4-1 and TRBJ1-1; D may be TRBD1 (5 bases). Germline CDR1 MGHRA, CDR2 YSYEKL. There are 14 residues in the CDR3. Trimming removed 2 bases at V and 5 bases at J, with 12 bases between. CDR3 residues: CASSQIQVTTEAFF. DNA of the CDR3: TGCGCCAGCAGCCAAATACAGGTAACTACTGAAGCTTTCTTT.

The chain couples TRBV3-1 to TRBJ2-4; perhaps TRBD2 as D (5 bases). The closer fit of TRBJ2-7 to the DNA end suggests the J call may be wrong. Germline-derived CDR1 and CDR2 are LGHDT and YNNKEL (reference sequence). The CDR3 extends over 15 amino acids. Here the CDR3 DNA reads TGTGCCAGCAGCCCCGGCAGCGGTTGGGAGAACGAGCAGTACTTC. This encodes CASSPGSGWENEQYF.

The genes are TRBV6-2 or TRBV6-3 and TRBJ1-2; D is uncertain. This CDR3 is built from 14 residues. The V gene's germline CDR1 is MNHEY and CDR2 SVGEGT. V was cut by 2 bases and J by 4 bases, with 11 bases left in between. CDR3 protein: CASSYLRTGYGYTF. The CDR3 DNA sequence: TGTGCCAGCAGTTACCTGAGAACCGGCTATGGCTACACCTTC.

The V and J genes are TRBV12-3 or TRBV12-4 and TRBJ2-4; D possibly matches TRBD1 or TRBD2 (5 bases each). Judging by the DNA end, TRBJ2-5 fits better; the J call may be wrong. The CDR3 contains 13 residues. The CDR3 reads CASRGTKVETQYF. CDR3 in DNA: TGTGCCAGCAGGGGGACCAAGGTGGAGACCCAGTACTTC.

V is TRBV29-1 and J is TRBJ2-2; 8 bases match TRBD2. Trimming took 1 base from V and 1 from J; bases not matched to a gene: 2. Germline V CDR1 and CDR2: SQVTM, ANQGSEA. The CDR3 covers 15 residues. DNA of the CDR3: TGCAGCGTTGAAGCCACTAGCGGGAACACCGGGGAGCTGTTTTTT. Protein sequence: CSVEATSGNTGELFF.

The rearrangement joins TRBV20-1 to TRBJ2-5; D ambiguous. Trimming stripped 2 bases from V and 7 bases from J, with 11 bases between. Germline-derived CDR1 and CDR2 are DFQATT and SNEGSKA (reference sequence). This CDR3 has 12 amino acids. CDR3 bases: TGCAGTGCTAGACAGACTCACTTGACCCAGTACTTC. Encoded protein: CSARQTHLTQYF.

This clonotype was counted between two and nine times. The rearrangement joins TRBV18 to TRBJ2-3; D call uncertain. V lost 4 bases to trimming and J lost 4 bases, with 9 bases between them. The CDR3 consists of 13 residues. Germline V lookup: CDR1 KGHSH, CDR2 LQKENI. The CDR3 reads CASSRRSPDTQYF. DNA for the CDR3: TGTGCCAGCTCACGCAGGTCCCCAGATACGCAGTATTTT.